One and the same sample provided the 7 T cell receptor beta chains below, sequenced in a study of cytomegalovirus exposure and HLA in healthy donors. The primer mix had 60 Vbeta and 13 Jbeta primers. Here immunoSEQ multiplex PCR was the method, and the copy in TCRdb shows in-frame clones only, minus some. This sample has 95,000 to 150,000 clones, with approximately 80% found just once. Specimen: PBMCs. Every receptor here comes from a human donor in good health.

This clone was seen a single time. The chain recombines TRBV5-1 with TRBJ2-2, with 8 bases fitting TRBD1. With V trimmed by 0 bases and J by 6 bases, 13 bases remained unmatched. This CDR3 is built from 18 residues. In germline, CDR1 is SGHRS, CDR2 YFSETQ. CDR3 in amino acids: CASSLAGDRGLSAGELFF. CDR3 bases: TGCGCCAGCAGCTTGGCCGGAGACAGGGGACTCTCGGCCGGGGAGCTGTTTTTT.

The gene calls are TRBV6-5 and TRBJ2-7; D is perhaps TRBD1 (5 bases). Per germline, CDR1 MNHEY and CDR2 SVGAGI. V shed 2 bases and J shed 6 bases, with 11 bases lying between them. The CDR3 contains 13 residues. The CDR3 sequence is CASSYPQGGEQYF. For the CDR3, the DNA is TGTGCCAGCAGTTACCCCCAGGGTGGCGAGCAGTACTTC.

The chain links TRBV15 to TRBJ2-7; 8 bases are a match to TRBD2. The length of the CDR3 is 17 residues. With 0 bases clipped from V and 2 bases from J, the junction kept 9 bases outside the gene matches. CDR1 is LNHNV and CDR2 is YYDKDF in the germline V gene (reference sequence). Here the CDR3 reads CATSREALAGFTYEQYF. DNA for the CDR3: TGTGCCACCAGCAGAGAGGCTTTAGCGGGATTCACCTACGAGCAGTACTTC.

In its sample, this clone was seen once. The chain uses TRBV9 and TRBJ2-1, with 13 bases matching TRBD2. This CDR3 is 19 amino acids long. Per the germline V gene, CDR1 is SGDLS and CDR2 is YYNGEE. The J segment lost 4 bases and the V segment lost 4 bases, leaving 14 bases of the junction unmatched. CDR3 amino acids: CASSPQAGTSGNRYNEQFF. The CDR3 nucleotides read TGTGCCAGCAGCCCTCAAGCCGGGACTAGCGGGAACCGATACAATGAGCAGTTCTTC.

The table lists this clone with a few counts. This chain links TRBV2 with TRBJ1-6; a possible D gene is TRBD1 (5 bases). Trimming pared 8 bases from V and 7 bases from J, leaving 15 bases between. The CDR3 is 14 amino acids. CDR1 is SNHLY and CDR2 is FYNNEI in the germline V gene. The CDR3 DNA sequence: TGTGCCAGCGCCTTTGGGGGGGGGAATTCACCCCTCCACTTT. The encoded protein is CASAFGGGNSPLHF.

DNA of the CDR3: TGTGCCAGCAGTGGCAGGACTAGTACATCCTACAATGAGCAGTTCTTC. This codes for CASSGRTSTSYNEQFF. The chain uses TRBV6-6 and TRBJ2-1, with 7 bases aligning to TRBD2. This CDR3 spans 16 amino acids. From germline, CDR1 is MNHNY and CDR2 SVGAGI (reference sequence). V was clipped by 5 bases and J by 1 base; unmatched bases: 8.

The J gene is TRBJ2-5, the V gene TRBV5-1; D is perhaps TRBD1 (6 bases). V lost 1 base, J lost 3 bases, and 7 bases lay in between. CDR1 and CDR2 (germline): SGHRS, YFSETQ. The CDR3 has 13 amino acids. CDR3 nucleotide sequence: TGCGCCAGCAGCTTGTCAGGGGAAGAGACCCAGTACTTC. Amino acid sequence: CASSLSGEETQYF.